This is a list of T cell receptor beta chains from one sample in a study of control samples from healthy donors and cancer patients. Method: immunoSEQ multiplex PCR; TCRdb's copy keeps in-frame clones and lacks some. The sample yields over 85,000 clones, 88% seen once. Sequences were obtained from PBMCs. The receptors here all came from a woman aged 55 to 70 with lung cancer. Both conserved end residues are trimmed from each CDR3.

V gene: TRBV11-1
J gene: TRBJ2-1
CDR3 protein: ASSQGRTVYNEQF

V gene: TRBV6-5
J gene: TRBJ1-5
CDR3 protein: ASSYSVGSNQPQH

V gene: TRBV18
J gene: TRBJ2-7
CDR3 protein: ASSQDRSSYEQY

V gene: TRBV6-5
J gene: TRBJ2-7
CDR3 protein: ASRNRQNWSYEQY

V gene: TRBV7-9
J gene: TRBJ1-6
CDR3 protein: ASSPPGSNSPLH

V gene: TRBV19
J gene: TRBJ2-3
CDR3 protein: ASRTWGGSTDTQY

V gene: TRBV28
J gene: TRBJ2-3
CDR3 protein: ASSLAGPSTDTQY

V gene: TRBV6-5
J gene: TRBJ2-5
CDR3 protein: ASSYSTGRRETQY

V gene: TRBV6-2/TRBV6-3
J gene: TRBJ1-2
CDR3 protein: ASSRTGAGGGYT

V gene: TRBV6-5
J gene: TRBJ2-6
CDR3 protein: ASSTQGAGANVLT

V gene: TRBV7-9
J gene: TRBJ1-1
CDR3 protein: ASSLAYTEAF

V gene: TRBV5-4
J gene: TRBJ2-7
CDR3 protein: ASSFDSYEQY

V gene: TRBV6-1
J gene: TRBJ2-1
CDR3 protein: ASSEEAGGPYNEQF

V gene: TRBV11-2
J gene: TRBJ1-2
CDR3 protein: ASSTRTERPSSLGYT

V gene: TRBV7-3
J gene: TRBJ2-1
CDR3 protein: ASSFTGDAGPRGNEQF

V gene: TRBV25-1
J gene: TRBJ1-6
CDR3 protein: ASSEGEHNSPLH

V gene: TRBV6-4
J gene: TRBJ2-3
CDR3 protein: ASSVLASDTQY

V gene: TRBV27
J gene: TRBJ2-2
CDR3 protein: ASSPGTGFTGELF

V gene: TRBV2
J gene: TRBJ2-7
CDR3 protein: ASTQEVGQPYEQY

V gene: TRBV19
J gene: TRBJ1-4
CDR3 protein: ASRVGQGTTNEKLF

V gene: TRBV4-1
J gene: TRBJ2-2
CDR3 protein: ASGSPLGTGELF

V gene: TRBV12-3/TRBV12-4
J gene: TRBJ2-7
CDR3 protein: ASSRGASYEQY

V gene: TRBV2
J gene: TRBJ1-5
CDR3 protein: ASSDRGLASQPQH

V gene: TRBV9
J gene: TRBJ1-3
CDR3 protein: ASSRDTVGNTIY

V gene: TRBV5-1
J gene: TRBJ2-1
CDR3 protein: ASSLEGLAGAHEQF

V gene: TRBV5-8
J gene: TRBJ1-6
CDR3 protein: ASSEPPTRTDSPLH

V gene: TRBV19
J gene: TRBJ1-2
CDR3 protein: ASSPSDRAHGYT

V gene: TRBV4-1
J gene: TRBJ2-1
CDR3 protein: ASSQVQSPPSYNEQF

V gene: TRBV5-4
J gene: TRBJ2-2
CDR3 protein: ASSYGIVPQGPTGELF

V gene: TRBV19
J gene: TRBJ1-1
CDR3 protein: ASSSGGIGTEAF

V gene: TRBV5-4
J gene: TRBJ2-1
CDR3 protein: ASSLVEPYNEQF

V gene: TRBV2
J gene: TRBJ2-3
CDR3 protein: ASSERRGTEGTQY

V gene: TRBV4-1
J gene: TRBJ2-3
CDR3 protein: ASSQIGGSTDTQY

V gene: TRBV18
J gene: TRBJ1-2
CDR3 protein: ASSPDVQIGYT